These 32 T cell receptor beta chains originate from one sample sequenced in a study of cytomegalovirus exposure and HLA in healthy donors. The PCR made use of 60 Vbeta and 13 Jbeta primers. TCRdb's table, derived via immunoSEQ multiplex PCR, lists solely in-frame clones and lacks some. In the table there are 200,000 to 250,000 clones, approximately 82% of which are singletons. The sequenced sample consisted of PBMCs. The receptors were gathered from a male donor in good health and CMV-seronegative.

The chain combines TRBV28 with TRBJ2-7; D perhaps matches TRBD1 (6 bases). Germline values: CDR1 MDHEN, CDR2 SYDVKM. This CDR3 is built from 15 residues. V gave up 8 bases and J gave up 6 bases, with 23 bases separating them. The CDR3, as DNA: TGTGCCAGCTCCCAAGGAGACAGGATTATAGGCGAGCAGTACTTC. As protein: CASSQGDRIIGEQYF.

The chain couples TRBV29-1 to TRBJ2-7; D might be TRBD1 (5 bases). V shed 2 bases and J shed 6 bases, with 17 bases lying between them. The CDR3 totals 14 residues. Germline assignment: CDR1 SQVTM and CDR2 ANQGSEA. The CDR3 DNA reads TGCAGCGTTGAAAGTGGCAGGGTGGGCTCCGAGCAGTACTTC. Amino acids: CSVESGRVGSEQYF.

The genes are TRBV19 and TRBJ2-7; 10 nucleotides match TRBD1. Trimming removed 5 bases from V and 3 bases from J; junction bases left unmatched: 7. Germline-derived CDR1 and CDR2 are LNHDA and SQIVND (reference sequence). This CDR3 region has 15 residues. The CDR3 spells CASSVPGTGDYEQYF. The CDR3 region has the DNA TGTGCCAGTAGTGTCCCCGGGACAGGGGACTACGAGCAGTACTTC.

The chain is built from TRBV5-6 and TRBJ1-1; D may be TRBD1 (5 bases). The germline V gene has CDR1 SGHDT and CDR2 YYEEEE. The CDR3 consists of 17 residues. V lost 0 bases and J 4 bases, leaving 19 bases between the germline ends. The CDR3 DNA follows: TGTGCCAGCAGCTTGGGACTTCAGTCGAGTGGGGCCACTGAAGCTTTCTTT. This sequence encodes CASSLGLQSSGATEAFF.

This clone was observed a single time. This chain links TRBV18 with TRBJ2-5; TRBD1 matches at 7 bases. Germline assignment: CDR1 KGHSH and CDR2 LQKENI. This CDR3 region has 15 residues. J was trimmed by 3 bases and V by 2 bases; bases with no gene match: 6. For the CDR3, the DNA is TGTGCCAGCTCACCATTAACCGGGACAGAAGAGACCCAGTACTTC. It is translated as CASSPLTGTEETQYF. The entire variable domain, with the rest obtained from reference TRBV18 and TRBJ2-5, is as follows: NAGVMQNPRHLVRRRGQEARLRCSPMKGHSHVYWYRQLPEEGLKFMVYLQKENIIDESGMPKERFSAEFPKEGPSILRIQQVVRGDSAAYFCASSPLTGTEETQYFGPGTRLLVL.

This chain uses TRBV6-4 with TRBJ2-2, with TRBD2 matching over 10 bases. CDR1 is MRHNA, CDR2 SNTAGT, per germline. This CDR3 is 15 amino acids long. The J segment lost 6 bases and the V segment lost 6 bases, leaving 7 bases of the junction unmatched. The CDR3 sequence is CASRALAGASGELFF. In DNA form, the CDR3 reads TGTGCCAGCAGAGCGCTAGCGGGAGCGTCCGGGGAGCTGTTTTTT.

The V gene is TRBV7-8, the J gene TRBJ2-3; 7 nucleotides match TRBD2. Germline-derived CDR1 and CDR2 are SGHVS and FQNEAQ. This CDR3 comprises 14 residues. The V gene end was trimmed by 5 bases and the J gene end by 3 bases; junction bases not matched to a gene: 5. CDR3 residues: CASSALADTDTQYF. Here the CDR3 DNA reads TGTGCCAGCAGCGCCCTAGCGGATACAGATACGCAGTATTTT.

The chain carries TRBV13 and TRBJ2-3; 8 bases line up with TRBD1. The CDR3 contains 16 residues. The J segment lost 6 bases and the V segment lost 5 bases, leaving 13 bases of the junction unmatched. Germline values: CDR1 PRHDT, CDR2 FYEKMQ (reference sequence). In DNA, the CDR3 is TGTGCCAGCAGCCCGGGGAGCAGGGGGCCGGGTGATACGCAGTATTTT. Its translation: CASSPGSRGPGDTQYF.

J is TRBJ1-2 and V is TRBV13; a possible D gene is TRBD1 (6 bases). Trimming shortened V by 6 bases and J by 3 bases, and 17 bases separated the two germline ends. This CDR3 is 15 amino acids long. From germline, CDR1 is PRHDT and CDR2 FYEKMQ (reference sequence). This chain's CDR3 is CASRDRKQGYYGYTF. For the CDR3, the DNA is TGTGCCAGCAGGGACCGCAAACAGGGATACTATGGCTACACCTTC.

This chain's CDR3 is CASSPLTSGPYNEQFF. Written as DNA, the CDR3 is TGTGCCAGCAGTCCCTTGACTAGCGGGCCTTACAATGAGCAGTTCTTC. This rearrangement joins TRBV28 to TRBJ2-1; 10 bases are a match to TRBD2. CDR1 is MDHEN and CDR2 is SYDVKM in the germline V gene. CDR3 size: 16 residues. Trimming cost V 5 bases and J 4 bases; bases outside gene matches: 8.

The CDR3 sequence is CASSVGQGTGELFF. CDR3 in DNA: TGTGCCAGCAGCGTAGGGCAGGGGACCGGGGAGCTGTTTTTT. V and J are TRBV9 and TRBJ2-2, with D possibly matching TRBD1 (6 bases). The CDR3 extends over 14 amino acids. V was clipped by 0 bases and J by 5 bases, with 8 bases between them. The germline CDR1 and CDR2 sequences are SGDLS and YYNGEE.

This chain uses TRBV5-6 with TRBJ1-1; D may be TRBD1 (5 bases). The germline CDR1 and CDR2 sequences are SGHDT and YYEEEE. The CDR3 runs to 11 residues. Trimming stripped 7 bases from V and 5 bases from J, with 9 bases between. Written as DNA, the CDR3 is TGTGCCAGCGACAGTGGAACTGAAGCTTTCTTT. Protein product: CASDSGTEAFF. Full variable domain (missing parts from reference TRBV5-6 and TRBJ1-1): DAGVTQSPTHLIKTRGQQVTLRCSPKSGHDTVSWYQQALGQGPQFIFQYYEEEERQRGNFPDRFSGHQFPNYSSELNVNALLLGDSALYLCASDSGTEAFFGQGTRLTVV.

This chain links TRBV7-3 with TRBJ2-5; D may be TRBD2 (5 bases). V was trimmed by 3 bases and J by 4 bases, leaving 12 bases between them. This CDR3 is 14 amino acids long. CDR1 is SGHTA, CDR2 FQGTGA, per germline. DNA of the CDR3: TGTGCCAGCAGCTTCGATGGGAGAACAGAGACCCAGTACTTC. Its protein is CASSFDGRTETQYF.

A word on this clone: This specimen includes other DNA sequences encoding the same CDR3. CDR3 protein: CASSLGGTDTQYF. DNA for the CDR3: TGCGCCAGCAGCTTGGGAGGCACAGATACGCAGTATTTT. The chain recombines TRBV5-1 with TRBJ2-3, with unresolved D. Germline CDR1 SGHRS, CDR2 YFSETQ. The CDR3 is made up of 13 amino acids. Trimming took off 0 bases at V and 1 base at J, with 3 bases between the two ends. Based on the CDR3 plus reference TRBV5-1 and TRBJ2-3, the full variable domain is KAGVTQTPRYLIKTRGQQVTLSCSPISGHRSVSWYQQTPGQGLQFLFEYFSETQRNKGNFPGRFSGRQFSNSRSEMNVSTLELGDSALYLCASSLGGTDTQYFGPGTRLTVL.

This clone has just one count. The chain employs TRBV5-1 and TRBJ2-7; 8 nucleotides match TRBD1. The V gene end was trimmed by 1 base and the J gene end by 3 bases; junction bases not matched to a gene: 6. The CDR3 contains 15 residues. CDR1 and CDR2 from the germline V gene are SGHRS and YFSETQ. The DNA for the CDR3 is TGCGCCAGCAGCTTGATACAGGGGGGCGGCTACGAGCAGTACTTC. As protein: CASSLIQGGGYEQYF.

This sequence joins TRBV5-1 and TRBJ2-1; 11 bases align to TRBD2. V was pared by 4 bases and J by 7 bases, with 10 bases of the junction left unmatched. This CDR3 contains 16 residues. The germline V gene encodes CDR1 SGHRS and CDR2 YFSETQ. This CDR3 is CASSLIAGGPSNEQFF. The CDR3 DNA reads as TGCGCCAGCAGCCTCATAGCGGGAGGGCCCTCGAATGAGCAGTTCTTC. The full variable domain, its missing parts supplied by reference TRBV5-1 and TRBJ2-1, is KAGVTQTPRYLIKTRGQQVTLSCSPISGHRSVSWYQQTPGQGLQFLFEYFSETQRNKGNFPGRFSGRQFSNSRSEMNVSTLELGDSALYLCASSLIAGGPSNEQFFGPGTRLTVL.

The chain carries TRBV13 and TRBJ2-7; possibly TRBD2 for D (6 bases). The CDR3 has 14 amino acids. The germline gives CDR1 PRHDT, CDR2 FYEKMQ (reference sequence). With 6 bases removed from V and 2 bases from J, the gap between germline ends came to 14 bases. The CDR3 DNA follows: TGTGCCAGCAGTTCGGGACTTCTTACCTACGAGCAGTACTTC. It is translated as CASSSGLLTYEQYF.

A remark on this clone: The junction does not match germline at one end; this may be a read error. This chain links TRBV27 with TRBJ2-7, with D possibly being TRBD2 (5 bases). Per the germline V gene, CDR1 is MNHEY and CDR2 is SMNVEV (reference sequence). The CDR3 is 14 residues long. The CDR3 sequence is CASSLSGDSHEQYF. CDR3 coding DNA: TGTGCCAGCAGTTTATCGGGAGACTCCCACGAGCAGTACTTC.

This sequence joins TRBV6-5 and TRBJ2-7; 7 bases line up with TRBD1. The CDR3 spans 15 residues. V shed 2 bases, J shed 7 bases, and the junction held 11 bases outside the gene matches. Germline CDR1 is MNHEY and CDR2 is SVGAGI. CDR3 loop: CASSYRRGLRWEQYF. The DNA of the CDR3 is TGTGCCAGCAGTTACAGAAGGGGGCTCCGGTGGGAGCAGTACTTC.

Of note for this clone: Its ends do not fully match the called genes, so a read error is possible. The chain joins TRBV7-3 to TRBJ2-1; D remains unclear. The CDR3 loop spans 13 amino acids. The V gene's germline CDR1 is SGHTA and CDR2 FQGTGA. This CDR3 reads CATSLAPSGEQFF. DNA for the CDR3: TGTGCCACCAGCTTAGCCCCTTCAGGTGAGCAGTTCTTC.

The J gene is TRBJ2-5, the V gene TRBV10-2, with unresolved D. Trimming cost V 6 bases and J 5 bases, with 13 bases left between them. CDR3 length: 13 residues. Germline assignment: CDR1 WSHSY and CDR2 SAAADI. The DNA for the CDR3 is TGCGCCAGCAGACCCAGACCCGGGGAGACCCAGTACTTC. This codes for CASRPRPGETQYF.

The rearrangement uses TRBV27 and TRBJ2-7; D gene ambiguous. The CDR3 spans 15 residues. Germline CDR1 is MNHEY and CDR2 is SMNVEV (reference sequence). Trimming pared 2 bases from V and 0 bases from J, leaving 11 bases between. CDR3 coding DNA: TGTGCCAGCAGTTTAGTGGGCACCAGCTCCTACGAGCAGTACTTC. Protein: CASSLVGTSSYEQYF.

The rearrangement joins TRBV25-1 to TRBJ1-4, with a weak D call TRBD1 (6 bases). Trimming left V 3 bases short and J 5 bases short, with 22 bases between. CDR1 and CDR2 from the germline V gene are MGHDK and SYGVNS. The length of the CDR3 is 18 residues. CDR3 bases: TGTGCCAGCAGTGAGGGGACAAGGGAGCAGGCCGCAAATGAAAAACTGTTTTTT. Amino acids: CASSEGTREQAANEKLFF.

This chain uses TRBV2 with TRBJ2-7, with 9 bases that match TRBD1. In germline, CDR1 is SNHLY, CDR2 FYNNEI. The V and J ends lost 7 bases and 3 bases, in that order; junction bases with no gene match: 1. The CDR3 has 12 residues. Written as DNA, the CDR3 is TGTGCCAGCAAGGACAGGGGCTACGAGCAGTACTTC. Translating gives CASKDRGYEQYF.

On this clone itself: This may stem from a read error, because a much larger clone lies one nucleotide away. The J gene is TRBJ1-4, the V gene TRBV11-2, with 10 bases fitting TRBD1. V lost 5 bases, J lost 5 bases, and 2 bases stayed unmatched. CDR3 length equals 14 residues. In germline, CDR1 is SGHAT, CDR2 FQNNGV. CDR3 residues: CASSPGQGNEKLFF. CDR3 nucleotide sequence: TGTGCCAGCAGCCCGGGACAGGGGAATGAAAAACTGTTTTTT.

J is TRBJ2-5 and V is TRBV9; 7 bases line up with TRBD2. After removal of 0 bases from V and 5 bases from J, the junction contained 7 bases not matched to a gene. Germline CDR1 is SGDLS and CDR2 is YYNGEE. This CDR3 spans 15 amino acids. CDR3 coding DNA: TGTGCCAGCAGCGTAGGGGTAGCGGGTGGGGAGACCCAGTACTTC. It translates to CASSVGVAGGETQYF.

The chain combines TRBV7-2 with TRBJ2-1; maybe TRBD1 (6 bases). The germline gives CDR1 SGHTA, CDR2 FQGNSA. V was shortened by 4 bases and J by 7 bases, with 17 bases between the two germline ends. This CDR3 has 15 amino acids. The CDR3 DNA is TGTGCCAGCAGCTCACAGGGTATGGATGGGAATGAGCAGTTCTTC. Amino acids: CASSSQGMDGNEQFF.

The gene calls are TRBV9 and TRBJ2-3; 7 bases map to TRBD1. The germline gives CDR1 SGDLS, CDR2 YYNGEE. The CDR3 is 17 amino acids. The V and J ends lost 1 base and 3 bases, in that order; junction bases with no gene match: 11. CDR3 sequence (DNA): TGTGCCAGCAGCGTATCGGACAAGGGGGCTGCGACAGATACGCAGTATTTT. Amino acid sequence: CASSVSDKGAATDTQYF.

The gene calls are TRBV6-1 and TRBJ1-6; tentative D call: TRBD1 (6 bases). V was shortened by 4 bases and J by 8 bases, with 12 bases between the two germline ends. This CDR3 is built from 14 residues. CDR1 and CDR2 from the germline V gene are MNHNS and SASEGT. CDR3 coding DNA: TGTGCCAGCAGTGTAGCAAACAGGGATTCACCCCTCCACTTT. Encoded protein: CASSVANRDSPLHF.

The chain is built from TRBV19 and TRBJ1-5, with 7 bases matching TRBD1. Germline values: CDR1 LNHDA, CDR2 SQIVND (reference sequence). Trimming at V came to 3 bases and at J to 6 bases, leaving 8 bases not matched to a gene. The CDR3 spans 15 residues. In nucleotides, the CDR3 is TGTGCCAGTAGTATTGAGGGGGCGCGGAGTCAGCCCCAGCATTTT. Translating gives CASSIEGARSQPQHF.

The V and J genes are TRBV30 and TRBJ1-5; perhaps TRBD1 as D (5 bases). The germline V and J ends were trimmed by 0 bases and 4 bases, with 16 bases remaining between them. Germline V CDR1 and CDR2: GTSNPN, SVGIG (reference sequence). This CDR3 is 16 amino acids long. Written as DNA, the CDR3 is TGTGCCTGGAGTGTATCGGCGGGGCTTGGAAATCAGCCCCAGCATTTT. Translated: CAWSVSAGLGNQPQHF.

V is TRBV19 and J is TRBJ1-4; D unresolved. The CDR3 consists of 14 residues. Germline values: CDR1 LNHDA, CDR2 SQIVND (reference sequence). The V and J ends lost 7 bases and 0 bases respectively, with 9 bases between them. The chain's CDR3 is CASKQPATNEKLFF. Written as DNA, the CDR3 is TGTGCCAGTAAACAGCCTGCAACTAATGAAAAACTGTTTTTT.